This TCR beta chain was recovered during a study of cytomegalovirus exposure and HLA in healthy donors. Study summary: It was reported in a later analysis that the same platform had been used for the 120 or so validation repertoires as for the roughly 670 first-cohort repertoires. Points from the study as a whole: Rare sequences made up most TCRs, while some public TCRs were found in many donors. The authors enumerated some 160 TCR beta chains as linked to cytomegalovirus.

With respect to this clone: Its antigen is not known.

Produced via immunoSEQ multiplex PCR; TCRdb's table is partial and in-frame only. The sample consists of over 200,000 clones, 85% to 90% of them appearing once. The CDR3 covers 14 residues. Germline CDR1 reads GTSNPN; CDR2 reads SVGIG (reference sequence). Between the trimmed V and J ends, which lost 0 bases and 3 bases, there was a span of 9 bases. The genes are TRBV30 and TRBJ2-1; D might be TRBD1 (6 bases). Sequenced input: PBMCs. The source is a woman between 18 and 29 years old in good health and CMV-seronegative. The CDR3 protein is CAWSVTGYYNEQFF. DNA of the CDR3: TGTGCCTGGAGTGTAACAGGGTACTACAATGAGCAGTTCTTC. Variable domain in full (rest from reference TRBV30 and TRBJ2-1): SQTIHQWPATLVQPVGSPLSLECTVEGTSNPNLYWYRQAAGRGLQLLFYSVGIGQISSEVPQNLSASRPQDRQFILSSKKLLLSDSGFYLCAWSVTGYYNEQFFGPGTRLTVL.